The T cell receptor beta chain described here comes from a study of control samples from healthy donors and cancer patients. The V gene's germline CDR1 is SNHLY and CDR2 FYNNEI. V was clipped by 7 bases and J by 6 bases, with 6 bases between them. The CDR3 covers 11 residues. Generated by immunoSEQ multiplex PCR, the TCRdb table keeps only in-frame clones and is missing some. This table has 150,000 to 200,000 clones, around nine tenths appearing once. V usage is TRBV2 and J usage is TRBJ2-2; D gene uncertain. Sequencing was done on a sample of blood. The receptor was isolated from a woman aged 25 to 39 in good health. CDR3 nucleotide sequence: TGTGCCAGCATGGAAGCCGGGGAGCTGTTTTTT. As protein: CASMEAGELFF.